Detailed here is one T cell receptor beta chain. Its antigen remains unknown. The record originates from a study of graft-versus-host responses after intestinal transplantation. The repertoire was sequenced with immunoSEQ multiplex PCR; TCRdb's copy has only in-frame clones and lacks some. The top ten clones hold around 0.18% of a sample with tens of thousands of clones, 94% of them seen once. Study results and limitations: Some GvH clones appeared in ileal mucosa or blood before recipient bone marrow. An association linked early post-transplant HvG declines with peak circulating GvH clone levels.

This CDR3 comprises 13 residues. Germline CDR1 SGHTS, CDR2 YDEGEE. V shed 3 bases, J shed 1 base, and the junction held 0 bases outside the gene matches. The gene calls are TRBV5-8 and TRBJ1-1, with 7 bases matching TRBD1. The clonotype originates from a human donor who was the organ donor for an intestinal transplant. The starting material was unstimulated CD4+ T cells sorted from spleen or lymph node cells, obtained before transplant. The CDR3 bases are TGTGCCAGCAGCTGGGACAGGAACACTGAAGCTTTCTTT. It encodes CASSWDRNTEAFF.